Below are 15 T cell receptor beta chains sequenced from a single sample in a study of T-cell reconstitution after alpha-beta-depleted transplantation in children. A TCRbeta library incorporating unique molecular identifiers was prepared. Via MiXCR, TCRdb re-called the PCR reads, giving one row per CDR3 protein. The data show 130,000 or so distinct CDR3 sequences, 8.5% to 10% seen once. Here the sequenced sample was PBMCs, mostly from graft donor cells, taken 180 days after TCRalphabeta/CD19-depleted stem cell transplant. Receptors originate from a girl less than two years old who had a stem cell transplant for combined immunodeficiency, so the T cells may come from the graft donor.

This clonotype was observed a handful of times. DNA of the CDR3: TGTGCCAGCAGCTTATTCTCCCATTACAATGAGCAGTTCTTC. Amino acids: CASSLFSHYNEQFF. This chain connects TRBV5-6 to TRBJ2-1; D is unclear. CDR3 length: 14 residues. Germline V CDR1 and CDR2: SGHDT, YYEEEE. Trimming removed 2 bases from V and 4 bases from J, with 10 bases in between.

J is TRBJ2-7 and V is TRBV7-8; perhaps TRBD1 as D (6 bases). The CDR3 has 15 residues. Trimming cost V 2 bases and J 3 bases, with 14 bases left between them. The germline V gene encodes CDR1 SGHVS and CDR2 FQNEAQ. CDR3 region: CASSLRRGYLYEQYF. CDR3 nucleotide sequence: TGTGCCAGCAGCTTACGCAGGGGATACCTCTACGAGCAGTACTTC. Full variable domain (rest looked up from reference TRBV7-8 and TRBJ2-7): GAGVSQSPRYKVAKRGQDVALRCDPISGHVSLFWYQQALGQGPEFLTYFQNEAQLDKSGLPSDRFFAERPEGSVSTLKIQRTQQEDSAVYLCASSLRRGYLYEQYFGPGTRLTVT.

The chain uses TRBV12-3 or TRBV12-4 and TRBJ2-7, with D possibly being TRBD1 or TRBD2 (5 bases each). The CDR3 runs to 15 residues. The V end lost 4 bases, the J end lost 0 bases, and 13 bases lay between the germline ends. CDR3 sequence: CASSYGAASSYEQYF. CDR3 in DNA: TGTGCCAGCAGTTACGGGGCGGCAAGCTCCTACGAGCAGTACTTC.

The V gene is TRBV5-5, the J gene TRBJ1-2, with D possibly matching TRBD1 (6 bases). V was trimmed by 5 bases and J by 8 bases, leaving 25 bases between them. This CDR3 has 16 residues. Germline CDR1 SGHKS, CDR2 YYEKEE (reference sequence). The CDR3 loop reads CASRWDGGRGVAGYTF. The CDR3 coding sequence is TGTGCCAGCAGATGGGATGGGGGCAGGGGAGTAGCCGGCTACACCTTC.

This clonotype was recorded many times. The chain recombines TRBV7-2 with TRBJ2-4; the D is unclear. The CDR3 consists of 13 residues. CDR1 SGHTA and CDR2 FQGNSA come from the germline V gene. The ends were cut back, 0 bases at V and 6 bases at J, with 6 bases in the middle. The CDR3 DNA reads as TGTGCCAGCAGCTTAGCGCAAACAAACATTCAGTACTTC. This translates into CASSLAQTNIQYF.

This clonotype was observed many times. This chain links TRBV6-2 or TRBV6-3 with TRBJ2-5; 7 bases are shared with TRBD2. This CDR3 region has 14 residues. J gave up 2 bases and V 2 bases, and 2 bases lay outside the gene matches. CDR1 is MNHEY and CDR2 is SVGEGT in the germline V gene. Here the CDR3 reads CASSYRRGQETQYF. The CDR3 DNA sequence: TGTGCCAGCAGTTACAGGCGGGGGCAAGAGACCCAGTACTTC.

This clonotype has ten or more counts. The chain joins TRBV28 to TRBJ2-3; 9 bases fit TRBD1. Trimming cost V 6 bases and J 3 bases; bases outside gene matches: 4. This CDR3 comprises 14 residues. Looked up from germline, CDR1 is MDHEN and CDR2 is SYDVKM. CDR3 protein: CASSWDRVTDTQYF. The CDR3 nucleotides read TGTGCCAGCAGCTGGGACAGGGTAACAGATACGCAGTATTTT.

This clonotype was seen ten or more times. CDR3: CASSSVTSRHAFF. The CDR3 coding sequence is TGCGCCAGCAGCTCTGTAACCTCTCGACACGCTTTCTTT. The rearrangement joins TRBV5-1 to TRBJ1-1; no firm D call. The CDR3 runs 13 residues. The V gene lost 3 bases and the J gene lost 11 bases, with 17 bases spanning the gap. In germline, CDR1 is SGHRS, CDR2 YFSETQ.

V is TRBV29-1 and J is TRBJ1-1; 7 nucleotides align to TRBD1. The CDR3 covers 12 residues. Germline values: CDR1 SQVTM, CDR2 ANQGSEA. V lost 5 bases and J lost 4; bases outside the gene matches: 4. The DNA for the CDR3 is TGCAGCGTTTGGGCAGGGGGCACTGAAGCTTTCTTT. This gives the protein CSVWAGGTEAFF.

The rearrangement uses TRBV7-8 and TRBJ2-1; 7 bases map to TRBD1. Germline V gives CDR1 SGHVS, CDR2 FQNEAQ. The CDR3 has 15 residues. The V and J ends lost 2 bases and 0 bases, in that order; junction bases with no gene match: 1. CDR3 DNA sequence: TGTGCCAGCAGCTTATACAGGGGCTCCTACAATGAGCAGTTCTTC. It is translated as CASSLYRGSYNEQFF.

This chain uses TRBV6-2 or TRBV6-3 with TRBJ2-1; 10 nucleotides agree with TRBD2. This CDR3 contains 15 residues. Per germline, CDR1 MNHEY and CDR2 SVGEGT. The V gene end was trimmed by 4 bases and the J gene end by 3 bases; junction bases not matched to a gene: 3. The CDR3 DNA follows: TGTGCCAGCAGTTCGCTAGCGGGGGACTACAATGAGCAGTTCTTC. This sequence encodes CASSSLAGDYNEQFF.

This clonotype came up many times. The chain couples TRBV7-8 to TRBJ2-1; D is possibly TRBD2 (5 bases). The CDR3 has 12 amino acids. Germline CDR1 and CDR2: SGHVS and FQNEAQ. V lost 2 bases and J lost 10, with 9 bases in between. CDR3 sequence (DNA): TGTGCCAGCAGCTTACTCTCGGGAGAGCAGTTCTTC. It codes for CASSLLSGEQFF.

At least ten counts were recorded for this clonotype. J is TRBJ1-1 and V is TRBV29-1; the match to TRBD1 covers 7 bases. Trimming cost V 3 bases and J 3 bases; bases outside gene matches: 7. The CDR3 has 14 residues. Germline V gene data show CDR1 as SQVTM and CDR2 as ANQGSEA. CDR3 amino acids: CSVDSTGVYTEAFF. In nucleotides, the CDR3 is TGCAGCGTTGATTCTACAGGGGTGTACACTGAAGCTTTCTTT.

This clonotype was counted between two and nine times. The chain couples TRBV7-9 to TRBJ2-2, with D unclear. Germline CDR1 SEHNR, CDR2 FQNEAQ (reference sequence). The CDR3 is 14 residues long. V lost 3 bases, J lost 0 bases, and 5 bases lay in between. The CDR3 nucleotides are TGTGCCAGCAGCTTTTTGGCGAACACCGGGGAGCTGTTTTTT. Protein sequence: CASSFLANTGELFF.

The V and J genes are TRBV20-1 and TRBJ2-1; 15 bases are shared with TRBD2. The V gene's germline CDR1 is DFQATT and CDR2 SNEGSKA (reference sequence). The CDR3 is 20 residues long. The ends lost 0 bases at V and 0 bases at J; junction bases unmatched: 9. The CDR3 DNA follows: TGCAGTGCTAGAGACTCCGGACTAGCGGGAGGGCCAAGCTCCTACAATGAGCAGTTCTTC. Amino acid sequence: CSARDSGLAGGPSSYNEQFF.